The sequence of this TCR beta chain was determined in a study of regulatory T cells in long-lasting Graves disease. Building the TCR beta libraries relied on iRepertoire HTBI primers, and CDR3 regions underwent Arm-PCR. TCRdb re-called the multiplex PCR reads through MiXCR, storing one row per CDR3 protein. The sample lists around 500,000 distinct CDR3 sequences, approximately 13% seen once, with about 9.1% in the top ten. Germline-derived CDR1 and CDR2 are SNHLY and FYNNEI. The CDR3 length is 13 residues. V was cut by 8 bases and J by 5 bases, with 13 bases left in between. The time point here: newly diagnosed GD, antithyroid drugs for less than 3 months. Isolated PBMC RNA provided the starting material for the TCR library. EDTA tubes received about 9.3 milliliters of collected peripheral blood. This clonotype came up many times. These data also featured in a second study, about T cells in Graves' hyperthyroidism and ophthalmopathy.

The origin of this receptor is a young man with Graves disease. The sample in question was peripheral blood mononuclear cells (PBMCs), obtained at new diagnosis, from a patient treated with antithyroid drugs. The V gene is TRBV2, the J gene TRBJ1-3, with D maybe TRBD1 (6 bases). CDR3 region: CASLMGARNTIYF. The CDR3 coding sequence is TGTGCCAGCCTGATGGGGGCGAGAAACACCATATATTTT.